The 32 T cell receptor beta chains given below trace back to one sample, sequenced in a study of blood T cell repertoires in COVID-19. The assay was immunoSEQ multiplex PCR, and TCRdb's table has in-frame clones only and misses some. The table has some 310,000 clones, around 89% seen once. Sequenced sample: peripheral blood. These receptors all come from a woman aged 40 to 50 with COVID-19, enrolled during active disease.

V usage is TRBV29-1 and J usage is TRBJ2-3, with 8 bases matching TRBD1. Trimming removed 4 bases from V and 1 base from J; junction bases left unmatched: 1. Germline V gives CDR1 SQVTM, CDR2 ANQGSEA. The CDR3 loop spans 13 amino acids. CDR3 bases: TGCAGCGTTGCGACAGGGGGCACAGATACGCAGTATTTT. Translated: CSVATGGTDTQYF.

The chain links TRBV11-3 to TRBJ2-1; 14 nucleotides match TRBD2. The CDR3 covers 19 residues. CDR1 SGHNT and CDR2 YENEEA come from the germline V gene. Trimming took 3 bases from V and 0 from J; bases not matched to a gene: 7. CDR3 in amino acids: CASSFSGTSGGSSYNEQFF. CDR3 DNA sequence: TGTGCCAGCAGCTTCTCCGGGACTAGCGGGGGAAGCTCCTACAATGAGCAGTTCTTC.

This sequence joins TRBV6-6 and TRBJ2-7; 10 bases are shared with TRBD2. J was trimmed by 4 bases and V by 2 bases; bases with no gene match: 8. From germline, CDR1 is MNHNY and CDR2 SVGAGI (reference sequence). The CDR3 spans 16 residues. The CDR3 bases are TGTGCCAGCAGTTACCCGGGTAGCGGGGGGCTTTACGAGCAGTACTTC. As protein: CASSYPGSGGLYEQYF.

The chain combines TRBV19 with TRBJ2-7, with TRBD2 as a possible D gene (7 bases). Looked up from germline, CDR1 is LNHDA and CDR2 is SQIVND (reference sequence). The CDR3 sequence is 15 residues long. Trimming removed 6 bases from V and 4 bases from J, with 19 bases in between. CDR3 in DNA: TGTGCCAGTAGGCCCGAGGGGGGGCGAATATACGAGCAGTACTTC. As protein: CASRPEGGRIYEQYF.

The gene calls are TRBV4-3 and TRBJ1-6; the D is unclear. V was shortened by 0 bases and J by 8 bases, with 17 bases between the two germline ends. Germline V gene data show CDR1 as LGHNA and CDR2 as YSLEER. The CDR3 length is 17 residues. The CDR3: CASSQDPEAEGDSPLHF. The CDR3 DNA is TGCGCCAGCAGCCAAGATCCCGAGGCGGAGGGCGATTCACCCCTCCACTTT.

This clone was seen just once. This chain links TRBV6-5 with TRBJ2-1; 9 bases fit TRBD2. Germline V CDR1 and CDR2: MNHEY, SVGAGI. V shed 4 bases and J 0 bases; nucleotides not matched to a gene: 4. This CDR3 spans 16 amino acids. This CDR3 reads CASSSSGGTSYNEQFF. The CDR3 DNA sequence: TGTGCCAGCAGTTCGAGCGGGGGGACCTCCTACAATGAGCAGTTCTTC.

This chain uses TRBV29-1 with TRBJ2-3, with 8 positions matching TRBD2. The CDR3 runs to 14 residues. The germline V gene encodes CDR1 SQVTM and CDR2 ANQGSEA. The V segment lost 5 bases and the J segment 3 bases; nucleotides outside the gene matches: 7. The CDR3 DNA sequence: TGCAGCGTTTGGGAGCGGGGGAAAACAGATACGCAGTATTTT. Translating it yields CSVWERGKTDTQYF.

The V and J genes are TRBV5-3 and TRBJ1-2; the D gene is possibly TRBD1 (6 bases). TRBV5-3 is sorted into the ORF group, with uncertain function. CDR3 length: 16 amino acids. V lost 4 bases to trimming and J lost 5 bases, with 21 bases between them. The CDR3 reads CARSPFGAGEGYGYTF. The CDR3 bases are TGTGCCAGAAGCCCGTTCGGGGCAGGGGAAGGTTATGGCTACACCTTC.

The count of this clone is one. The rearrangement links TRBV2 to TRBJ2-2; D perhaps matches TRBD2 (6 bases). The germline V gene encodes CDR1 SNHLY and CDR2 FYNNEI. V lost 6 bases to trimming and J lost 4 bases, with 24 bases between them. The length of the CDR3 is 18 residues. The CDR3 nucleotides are TGTGCCAGCAGCCTGATGGGGAGGACTTTACATGTCACCGGGGAGCTGTTTTTT. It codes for CASSLMGRTLHVTGELFF.

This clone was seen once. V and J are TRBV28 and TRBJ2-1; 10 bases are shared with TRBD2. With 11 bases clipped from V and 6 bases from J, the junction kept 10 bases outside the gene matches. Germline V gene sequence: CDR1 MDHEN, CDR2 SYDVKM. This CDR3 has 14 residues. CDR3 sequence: CASTGTSVANEQFF. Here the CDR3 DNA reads TGTGCCTCCACCGGGACTAGCGTCGCCAATGAGCAGTTCTTC.

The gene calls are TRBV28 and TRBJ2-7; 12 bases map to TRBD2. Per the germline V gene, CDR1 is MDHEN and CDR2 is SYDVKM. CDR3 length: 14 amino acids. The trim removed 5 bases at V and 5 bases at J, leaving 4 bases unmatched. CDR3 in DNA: TGTGCCAGCAGTCCCGGACTAGCGGGAAACGAGCAGTACTTC. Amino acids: CASSPGLAGNEQYF.

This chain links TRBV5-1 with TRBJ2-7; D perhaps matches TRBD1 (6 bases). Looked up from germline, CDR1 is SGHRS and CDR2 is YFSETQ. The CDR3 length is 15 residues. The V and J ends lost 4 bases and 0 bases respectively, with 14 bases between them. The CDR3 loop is CASSSQQGPSYEQYF. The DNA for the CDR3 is TGCGCCAGCAGCAGCCAACAGGGCCCCTCCTACGAGCAGTACTTC.

The DNA for the CDR3 is TGTGCCAGCGCTGCTCTCCGGGAGCTCTTTGGGGAAAAACTGTTTTTT. Translating it yields CASAALRELFGEKLFF. The V and J genes are TRBV27 and TRBJ1-4; D not certain. CDR3 length equals 16 residues. The germline V gene has CDR1 MNHEY and CDR2 SMNVEV (reference sequence). The V gene lost 8 bases and the J gene lost 8 bases, with 24 bases spanning the gap.

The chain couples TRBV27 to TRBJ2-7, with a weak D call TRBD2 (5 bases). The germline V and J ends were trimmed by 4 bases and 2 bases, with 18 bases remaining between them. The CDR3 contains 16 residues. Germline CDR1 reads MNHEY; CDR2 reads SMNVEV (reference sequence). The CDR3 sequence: CASSSLLRRATYEQYF. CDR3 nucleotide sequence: TGTGCCAGCAGTTCGCTTCTCAGGCGGGCCACCTACGAGCAGTACTTC.

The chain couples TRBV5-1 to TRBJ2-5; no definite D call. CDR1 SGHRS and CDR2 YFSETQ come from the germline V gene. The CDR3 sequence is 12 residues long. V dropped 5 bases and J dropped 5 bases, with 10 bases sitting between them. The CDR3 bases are TGCGCCAGCAGAGCCGAAACCGAGACCCAGTACTTC. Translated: CASRAETETQYF.

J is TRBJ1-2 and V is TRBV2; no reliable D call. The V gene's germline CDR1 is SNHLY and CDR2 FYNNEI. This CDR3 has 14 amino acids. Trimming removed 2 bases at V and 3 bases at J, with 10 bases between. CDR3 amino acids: CASSEYGEDYGYTF. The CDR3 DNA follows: TGTGCCAGCAGTGAATACGGGGAGGACTATGGCTACACCTTC.

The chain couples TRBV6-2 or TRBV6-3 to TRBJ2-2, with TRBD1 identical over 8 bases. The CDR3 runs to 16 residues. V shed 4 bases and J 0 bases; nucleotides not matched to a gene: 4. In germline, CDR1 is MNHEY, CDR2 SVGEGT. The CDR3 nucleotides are TGTGCCAGCAGTTCGTGGACAGGGACGAACACCGGGGAGCTGTTTTTT. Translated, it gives CASSSWTGTNTGELFF.

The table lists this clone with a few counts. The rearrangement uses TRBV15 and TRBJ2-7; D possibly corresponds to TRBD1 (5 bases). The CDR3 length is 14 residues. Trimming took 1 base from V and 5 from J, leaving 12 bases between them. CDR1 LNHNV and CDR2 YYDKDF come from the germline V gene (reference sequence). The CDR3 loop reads CATSRGLLRDEQYF. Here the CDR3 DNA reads TGTGCCACCAGCAGAGGTCTACTCAGGGACGAGCAGTACTTC.

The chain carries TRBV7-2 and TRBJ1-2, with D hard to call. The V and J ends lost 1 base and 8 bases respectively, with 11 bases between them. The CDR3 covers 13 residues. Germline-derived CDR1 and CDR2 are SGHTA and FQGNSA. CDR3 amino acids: CASSLGLPKGYTF. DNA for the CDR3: TGTGCCAGCAGCTTAGGACTTCCTAAAGGCTACACCTTC.

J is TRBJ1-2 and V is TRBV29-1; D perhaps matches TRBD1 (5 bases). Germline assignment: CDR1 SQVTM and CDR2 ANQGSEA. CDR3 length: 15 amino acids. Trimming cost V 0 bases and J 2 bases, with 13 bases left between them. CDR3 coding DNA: TGCAGCGTTGAAGATCTTGGGGCAGGGAACTATGGCTACACCTTC. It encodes CSVEDLGAGNYGYTF.

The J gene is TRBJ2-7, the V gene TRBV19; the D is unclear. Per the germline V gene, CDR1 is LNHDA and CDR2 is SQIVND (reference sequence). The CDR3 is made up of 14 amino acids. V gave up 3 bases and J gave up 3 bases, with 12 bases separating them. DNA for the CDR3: TGTGCCAGTAGTATTGAGGCAAGAAACTACGAGCAGTACTTC. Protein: CASSIEARNYEQYF.

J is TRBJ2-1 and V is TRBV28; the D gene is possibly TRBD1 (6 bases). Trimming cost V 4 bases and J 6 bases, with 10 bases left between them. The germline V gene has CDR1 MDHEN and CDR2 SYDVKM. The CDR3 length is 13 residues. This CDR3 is CASSSGTLNEQFF. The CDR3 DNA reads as TGTGCCAGCAGTTCTGGGACACTCAATGAGCAGTTCTTC.

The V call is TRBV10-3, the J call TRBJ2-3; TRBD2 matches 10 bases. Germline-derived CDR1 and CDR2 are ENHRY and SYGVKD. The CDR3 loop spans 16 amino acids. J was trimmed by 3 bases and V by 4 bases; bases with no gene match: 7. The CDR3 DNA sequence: TGTGCCATCAGTGGGACATTAGCGGGAGGTACAGATACGCAGTATTTT. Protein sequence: CAISGTLAGGTDTQYF.

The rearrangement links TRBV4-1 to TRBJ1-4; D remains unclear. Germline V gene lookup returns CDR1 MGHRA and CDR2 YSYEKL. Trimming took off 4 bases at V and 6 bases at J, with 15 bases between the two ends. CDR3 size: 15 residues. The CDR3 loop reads CASSLFPKLDEKLFF. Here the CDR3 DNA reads TGCGCCAGCAGCCTGTTCCCAAAGTTAGATGAAAAACTGTTTTTT.

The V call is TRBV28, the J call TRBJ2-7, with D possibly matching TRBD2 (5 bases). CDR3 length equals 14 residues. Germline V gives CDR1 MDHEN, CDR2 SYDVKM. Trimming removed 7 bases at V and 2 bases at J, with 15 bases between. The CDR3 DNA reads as TGTGCCAGCAACGAGGTAGGGAGCACCTACGAGCAGTACTTC. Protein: CASNEVGSTYEQYF.

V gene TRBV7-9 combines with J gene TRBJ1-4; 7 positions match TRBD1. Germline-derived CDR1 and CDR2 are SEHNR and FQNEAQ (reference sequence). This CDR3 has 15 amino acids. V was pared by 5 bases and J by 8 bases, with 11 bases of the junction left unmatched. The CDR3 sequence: CASSPVTGWREKLFF. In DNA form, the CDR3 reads TGTGCCAGCAGCCCTGTGACAGGGTGGCGGGAAAAACTGTTTTTT. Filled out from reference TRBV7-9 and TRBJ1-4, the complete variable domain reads DTGVSQNPRHKITKRGQNVTFRCDPISEHNRLYWYRQTLGQGPEFLTYFQNEAQLEKSRLLSDRFSAERPKGSFSTLEIQRTEQGDSAMYLCASSPVTGWREKLFFGSGTQLSVL.

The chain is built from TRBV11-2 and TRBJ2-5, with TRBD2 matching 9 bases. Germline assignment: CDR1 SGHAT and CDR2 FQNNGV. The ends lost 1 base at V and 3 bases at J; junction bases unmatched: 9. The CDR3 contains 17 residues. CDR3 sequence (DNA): TGTGCCAGCAGCTTAGTAGGGACTAGCCCCCTAAAAGAGACCCAGTACTTC. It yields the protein CASSLVGTSPLKETQYF.

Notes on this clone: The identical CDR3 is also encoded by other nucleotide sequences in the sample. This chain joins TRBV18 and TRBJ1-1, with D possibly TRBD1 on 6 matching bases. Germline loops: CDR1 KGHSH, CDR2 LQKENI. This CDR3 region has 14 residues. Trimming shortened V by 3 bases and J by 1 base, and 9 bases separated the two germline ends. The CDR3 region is CASSPGQGNTEAFF. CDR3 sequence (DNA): TGTGCCAGCTCACCGGGACAAGGGAACACTGAAGCTTTCTTT.

CDR3 region: CASQNDGGSYNEQFF. DNA of the CDR3: TGCGCCAGCCAAAACGACGGGGGCTCCTACAATGAGCAGTTCTTC. The chain uses TRBV5-1 and TRBJ2-1; tentative D call: TRBD2 (6 bases). The CDR3 has 15 residues. V was trimmed by 7 bases and J by 0 bases, leaving 14 bases between them. Germline V gene lookup returns CDR1 SGHRS and CDR2 YFSETQ.

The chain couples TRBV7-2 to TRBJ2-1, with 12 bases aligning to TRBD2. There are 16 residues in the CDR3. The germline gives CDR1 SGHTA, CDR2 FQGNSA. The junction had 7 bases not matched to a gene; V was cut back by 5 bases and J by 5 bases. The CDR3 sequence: CASSPPPSGGDNEQFF. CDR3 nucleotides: TGTGCCAGCAGCCCGCCCCCTAGCGGGGGGGACAATGAGCAGTTCTTC.

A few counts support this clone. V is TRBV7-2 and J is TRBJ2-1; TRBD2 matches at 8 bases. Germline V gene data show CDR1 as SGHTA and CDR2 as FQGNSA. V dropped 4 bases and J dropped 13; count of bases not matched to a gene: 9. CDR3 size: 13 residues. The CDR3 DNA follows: TGTGCCAGCAGCTCCTTAGCGGGACAACCCCAGTTCTTC. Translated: CASSSLAGQPQFF.

The CDR3 DNA is TGCGCCAGCAGCCATGCGGGGTTGAACACTGAAGCTTTCTTT. Encoded protein: CASSHAGLNTEAFF. The rearrangement links TRBV4-1 to TRBJ1-1; unclear D gene. CDR3 length equals 14 residues. Germline V gene sequence: CDR1 MGHRA, CDR2 YSYEKL. Trimming stripped 3 bases from V and 0 bases from J, with 8 bases between.